This TCR beta chain was observed in a study of cytomegalovirus exposure and HLA in healthy donors. CDR3 size: 15 residues. Germline V gene data show CDR1 as MNHEY and CDR2 as SMNVEV (reference sequence). Use of 60 Vbeta and 13 Jbeta primers characterized the PCR. TCRdb's table, derived via immunoSEQ multiplex PCR, lists solely in-frame clones and lacks some. The sample shows about 88,000 clones, around 89% of them seen only once. The TCR was taken from a man aged 18 to 29 in good health and CMV-seronegative. Material: PBMCs. This chain uses TRBV27 with TRBJ2-5, with 7 nucleotides matching TRBD1. Near its end, the DNA agrees better with TRBJ2-7, so the J call may be wrong. CDR3 sequence: CASSLRQGRIGEQYF. The CDR3 nucleotides read TGTGCCAGCAGTTTAAGACAGGGTCGTATTGGCGAGCAGTACTTC.